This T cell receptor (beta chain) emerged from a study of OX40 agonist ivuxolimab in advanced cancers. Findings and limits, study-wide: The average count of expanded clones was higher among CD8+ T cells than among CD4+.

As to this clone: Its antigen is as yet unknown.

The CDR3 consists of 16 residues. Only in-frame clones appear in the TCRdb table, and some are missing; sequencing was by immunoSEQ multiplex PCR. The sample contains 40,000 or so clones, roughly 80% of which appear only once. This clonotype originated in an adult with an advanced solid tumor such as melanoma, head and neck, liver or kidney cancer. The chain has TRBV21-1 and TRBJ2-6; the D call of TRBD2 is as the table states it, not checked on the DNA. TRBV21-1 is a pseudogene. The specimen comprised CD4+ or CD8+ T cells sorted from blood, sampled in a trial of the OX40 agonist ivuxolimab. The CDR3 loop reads CARGLETSSGANVLTF. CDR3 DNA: TGTGCCAGAGGACTAGAAACTTCCTCTGGGGCCAACGTCCTGACTTTC.